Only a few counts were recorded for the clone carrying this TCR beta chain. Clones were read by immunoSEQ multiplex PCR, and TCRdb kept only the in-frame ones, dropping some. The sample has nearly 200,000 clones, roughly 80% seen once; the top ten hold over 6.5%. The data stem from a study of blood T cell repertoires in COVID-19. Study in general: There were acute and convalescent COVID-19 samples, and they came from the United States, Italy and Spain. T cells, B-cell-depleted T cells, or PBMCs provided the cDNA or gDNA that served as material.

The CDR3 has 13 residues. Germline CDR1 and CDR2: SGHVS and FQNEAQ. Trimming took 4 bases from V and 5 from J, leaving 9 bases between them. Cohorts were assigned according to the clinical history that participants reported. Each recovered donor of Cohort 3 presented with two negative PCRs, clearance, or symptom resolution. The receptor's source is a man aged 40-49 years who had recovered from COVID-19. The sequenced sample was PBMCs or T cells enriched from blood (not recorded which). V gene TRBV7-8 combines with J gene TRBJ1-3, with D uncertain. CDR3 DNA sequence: TGTGCCAGCAGCTCGGGAGTGAGAAACACCATATATTTT. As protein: CASSSGVRNTIYF.